This TCR beta chain was found in a study of CD8 T cells in Susac syndrome. There are 12 residues in the CDR3. V dropped 5 bases and J dropped 7 bases, with 9 bases sitting between them. When the RNA was reverse transcribed, random hexamers were used with an input of 0.5 to 1 ug. Each CDR3 protein gets one entry after TCRdb re-called the immunoSEQ multiplex PCR reads with MiXCR. The sample has 150,000 to 180,000 distinct CDR3 sequences, nearly 97% seen once. The sequenced material came from CD8+ T cells from PBMCs. This receptor was taken from a human donor with multiple sclerosis. This chain uses TRBV12-3 or TRBV12-4 with TRBJ2-1; D could derive from TRBD1 or TRBD2 (5 bases each). CDR3 bases: TGTGCCAGCAGTATCGGGGCTAATGAGCAGTTCTTC. Residues: CASSIGANEQFF.